A single sample gave rise to the 11 T cell receptor beta chains below, sequenced in a study of CD8 T cells in Susac syndrome. RNA, at about 0.45 to 1 ug, was reverse transcribed with random hexamers. TCRdb redid the calling of the immunoSEQ multiplex PCR reads with MiXCR, one entry per CDR3 protein. The repertoire has approximately 170,000 distinct CDR3 sequences, 94% of them found once; the top ten carry about 0.095%. The sequenced material came from CD4+ T cells from PBMCs. The receptors derive from a human donor with multiple sclerosis.

The chain is built from TRBV10-2 and TRBJ2-1; TRBD2 aligns across 9 bases. The CDR3 is 16 residues long. J lost 1 base, V lost 7 bases, and 8 bases had no gene match. Germline V gene data show CDR1 as WSHSY and CDR2 as SAAADI. CDR3 amino acids: CASTSQLAGSYNEQFF. The CDR3 nucleotides are TGCGCCAGCACCTCCCAACTAGCGGGTTCCTACAATGAGCAGTTCTTC.

The CDR3 here is CASLLGTGTNQPQHF. The CDR3 region has the DNA TGTGCCAGCCTACTTGGGACAGGGACCAATCAGCCCCAGCATTTT. The V and J genes are TRBV12-3 or TRBV12-4 and TRBJ1-5; TRBD1 agrees at 9 bases. V lost 8 bases, J lost 3 bases, and 8 bases stayed unmatched. This CDR3 contains 15 residues.

The chain links TRBV20-1 to TRBJ1-3; perhaps TRBD1 as D (5 bases). Trimming left V 1 base short and J 7 bases short, with 8 bases between. The CDR3 loop spans 12 amino acids. Germline values: CDR1 DFQATT, CDR2 SNEGSKA (reference sequence). CDR3 amino acids: CSARGEGNTIYF. For the CDR3, the DNA is TGCAGTGCTAGAGGGGAGGGGAACACCATATATTTT.

The V call is TRBV27, the J call TRBJ1-5, with unresolved D. The CDR3 consists of 15 residues. V was pared by 5 bases and J by 1 base, with 12 bases between. The germline V gene has CDR1 MNHEY and CDR2 SMNVEV (reference sequence). CDR3 protein: CASSRYTGSNQPQHF. The CDR3 nucleotides read TGTGCCAGCAGTCGATATACCGGCAGCAATCAGCCCCAGCATTTT.

The CDR3 is CASSYFTGVNTEAFF. The CDR3 coding sequence is TGTGCCAGCAGTTATTTCACAGGGGTGAACACTGAAGCTTTCTTT. The V and J genes are TRBV6-6 and TRBJ1-1, with 7 nucleotides matching TRBD1. The CDR3 has 15 amino acids. The ends lost 3 bases at V and 0 bases at J; junction bases unmatched: 4. Per the germline V gene, CDR1 is MNHNY and CDR2 is SVGAGI (reference sequence).

This clonotype appeared once. The chain recombines TRBV6-6 with TRBJ2-1; 11 bases map to TRBD2. Trimming cost V 6 bases and J 6 bases; bases outside gene matches: 7. The CDR3 spans 15 residues. Germline V gene lookup returns CDR1 MNHNY and CDR2 SVGAGI (reference sequence). The CDR3 sequence is CASRKLAGGGNEQFF. CDR3 DNA: TGTGCCAGCAGGAAGCTAGCGGGAGGAGGCAATGAGCAGTTCTTC.

The count of this clonotype is one. The chain carries TRBV4-3 and TRBJ1-5, with D uncertain. The CDR3 length is 13 residues. Germline lookup yields CDR1 LGHNA and CDR2 YSLEER. V dropped 0 bases and J dropped 6 bases, with 6 bases sitting between them. This CDR3 reads CASSQDGSQPQHF. In DNA, the CDR3 is TGCGCCAGCAGCCAAGATGGCAGTCAGCCCCAGCATTTT.

Concerning this clonotype: The junction departs from the called germline gene at one end, perhaps through a read error. The gene calls are TRBV20-1 and TRBJ1-2; D is possibly TRBD1 (5 bases). The CDR3 contains 13 residues. The germline V gene has CDR1 DFQATT and CDR2 SNEGSKA (reference sequence). In nucleotides, the CDR3 is TGCAGTGTTAGACCGGGGCCTAACTATGGCTACACCTTC. Translation: CSVRPGPNYGYTF.

The gene calls are TRBV20-1 and TRBJ2-2; tentatively, D is TRBD2 (6 bases). The V end lost 6 bases, the J end lost 1 base, and 18 bases lay between the germline ends. Germline V CDR1 and CDR2: DFQATT, SNEGSKA (reference sequence). The CDR3 length is 16 residues. CDR3 nucleotide sequence: TGCAGTGCCCTTAAATACGGGAGTCTGAACACCGGGGAGCTGTTTTTT. This sequence encodes CSALKYGSLNTGELFF.

This clonotype was picked up one time. The J gene is TRBJ1-1, the V gene TRBV4-2; a possible D gene is TRBD1 (5 bases). This CDR3 spans 14 amino acids. The germline CDR1 and CDR2 sequences are LGHNA and YNFKEQ. V was pared by 0 bases and J by 5 bases, with 10 bases between. CDR3 residues: CASSQDGGGTEAFF. In DNA, the CDR3 is TGTGCCAGCAGCCAAGATGGGGGAGGAACTGAAGCTTTCTTT.

This clonotype has only one observation. In nucleotides, the CDR3 is TGTGCCAGCAGCTCTTCAGGGCCTGGCTACACCTTC. This codes for CASSSSGPGYTF. The chain has TRBV13 and TRBJ1-2, with D perhaps TRBD1 (5 bases). V lost 4 bases, J lost 7 bases, and 10 bases lay in between. This CDR3 comprises 12 residues. CDR1 and CDR2 (germline): PRHDT, FYEKMQ (reference sequence).